Reported below is one T cell receptor beta chain. The antigen is undetermined. The data are from a study of cytomegalovirus exposure and HLA in healthy donors. The overall study: Approximately 200 million T cells yielded roughly 120 million unique TCR beta sequences in earlier analysis.

Likely unrecorded immune exposures existed in these nominally healthy donors. Study results and caveats: Diagnosis of cytomegalovirus status made by the classifier reportedly showed high specificity and sensitivity.

PCR employed 60 Vbeta and 13 Jbeta primers. Using immunoSEQ multiplex PCR, the repertoire was profiled, and TCRdb retains in-frame clones only, with some absent. The table includes roughly 140,000 clones, about 82% detected once. V lost 3 bases, J lost 6 bases, and 8 bases lay in between. CDR3 size: 13 residues. Germline CDR1 and CDR2: SGHVS and FNYEAQ. This clonotype was sampled from a male donor in good health and CMV-seronegative. Sequencing used PBMCs. J is TRBJ2-2 and V is TRBV7-6; weak D call: TRBD1 (6 bases). The CDR3 DNA reads TGTGCCAGCAGCTTTAAGGGGGCCGGGGAGCTGTTTTTT. Encoded protein: CASSFKGAGELFF.